These 29 T cell receptor beta chains came from one sample sequenced in a study of blood T cells in healthy people across ages. PCR was performed a second time for about 7 to 11 cycles using a sample-barcoded 5' primer and a J-beta primer mix. TCRdb used MiXCR to reprocess the 5' RACE reads, holding one entry per CDR3 protein. The sample records about 730,000 distinct CDR3 sequences, around 46% being singletons. The sequencing input was blood. These receptors were collected from a woman aged 60 to 75 in good health.

The V gene is TRBV20-1, the J gene TRBJ2-7; possible D gene TRBD1, 6 bases. The end of the DNA is better explained by TRBJ2-5, so the J call may be wrong. Germline values: CDR1 DFQATT, CDR2 SNEGSKA (reference sequence). The CDR3 runs to 11 residues. The CDR3 reads CSHYREETQYF. The CDR3 DNA reads TGCAGCCATTACAGGGAAGAGACCCAGTACTTC.

There are a few counts of this clonotype. The V gene is TRBV20-1, the J gene TRBJ2-5; 11 nucleotides line up with TRBD1. The ends lost 2 bases at V and 5 bases at J; junction bases unmatched: 4. From germline, CDR1 is DFQATT and CDR2 SNEGSKA (reference sequence). The CDR3 is 14 residues long. For the CDR3, the DNA is TGCAGTGCTAGATGGACAGGGGGCACGGAGACCCAGTACTTC. Translation gives CSARWTGGTETQYF.

The chain carries TRBV6-5 and TRBJ1-1; a weak D match, TRBD1 (5 bases). Germline V gene data show CDR1 as MNHEY and CDR2 as SVGAGI. The CDR3 totals 15 residues. V was pared by 0 bases and J by 4 bases, with 12 bases between. Here the CDR3 reads CASSYSTGGTTEAFF. In DNA, the CDR3 is TGTGCCAGCAGTTACTCGACGGGTGGGACCACTGAAGCTTTCTTT.

In this sample, this clonotype turned up a few times. This rearrangement joins TRBV13 to TRBJ1-6; tentatively, D is TRBD1 (6 bases). CDR1 is PRHDT, CDR2 FYEKMQ, per germline (reference sequence). Trimming pared 5 bases from V and 6 bases from J, leaving 14 bases between. The CDR3 contains 15 residues. CDR3 in DNA: TGTGCCAGCAGCCGGATCGGGGGGCTTAATTCACCCCTCCACTTT. It translates to CASSRIGGLNSPLHF.

This clonotype was counted a single time. V and J are TRBV7-3 and TRBJ2-5, with D tentatively TRBD1 or TRBD2 (6 bases each). Trimming pared 5 bases from V and 2 bases from J, leaving 15 bases between. Germline-derived CDR1 and CDR2 are SGHTA and FQGTGA. The CDR3 is made up of 15 amino acids. The CDR3 protein is CASSTRRGPQETQYF. The CDR3 DNA is TGTGCCAGCAGCACCAGACGGGGGCCTCAAGAGACCCAGTACTTC.

In DNA, the CDR3 is TGTGCCAGCAGCACCCCTGGTGGCAGCACCATGGGTGGCTACACCTTC. It translates to CASSTPGGSTMGGYTF. This chain connects TRBV7-9 to TRBJ1-2; D ambiguous. Germline CDR1 SEHNR, CDR2 FQNEAQ (reference sequence). This CDR3 is 16 amino acids long. The ends were cut back, 5 bases at V and 7 bases at J, with 23 bases in the middle.

The table lists this clonotype with a few counts. The V call is TRBV7-2, the J call TRBJ2-3; 9 bases map to TRBD2. The V and J ends lost 5 bases and 4 bases, in that order; junction bases with no gene match: 4. Germline CDR1 reads SGHTA; CDR2 reads FQGNSA. The CDR3 runs 14 residues. CDR3 sequence (DNA): TGTGCCAGCAGCCAGGGACTAGCCGCAGATACGCAGTATTTT. Residues: CASSQGLAADTQYF.

This clonotype was recorded many times. The chain joins TRBV12-3 or TRBV12-4 to TRBJ1-2; D unresolved. Trimming left V 6 bases short and J 4 bases short, with 15 bases between. This CDR3 spans 14 amino acids. The CDR3 reads CASSLGGSPYGYTF. The CDR3 DNA reads TGTGCCAGCAGCCTTGGTGGAAGCCCCTATGGCTACACCTTC.

Remarks on this clonotype: Since a much larger clone is just one base distant, this may be a read error. V is TRBV7-3 and J is TRBJ2-7; a weak D match, TRBD2 (5 bases). The V gene lost 1 base and the J gene lost 7 bases, with 14 bases spanning the gap. CDR1 SGHTA and CDR2 FQGTGA come from the germline V gene. CDR3 length: 14 residues. The CDR3 sequence is CASSLNPSLGEQYF. In DNA form, the CDR3 reads TGTGCCAGCAGCTTAAATCCTAGCTTGGGTGAGCAGTACTTC.

This clonotype was observed a handful of times. This chain connects TRBV6-5 to TRBJ2-1; D perhaps matches TRBD1 (5 bases). The CDR3 totals 14 residues. V lost 3 bases and J 8 bases, leaving 14 bases between the germline ends. From germline, CDR1 is MNHEY and CDR2 SVGAGI. CDR3 sequence (DNA): TGTGCCAGCAGTTATACGGAGAAAGGGGATGAGCAGTTCTTC. This codes for CASSYTEKGDEQFF.

This clonotype was detected a few times. The chain has TRBV28 and TRBJ2-3, with 7 bases lining up with TRBD2. Germline V gives CDR1 MDHEN, CDR2 SYDVKM. The CDR3 extends over 15 amino acids. The trim removed 6 bases at V and 4 bases at J, leaving 10 bases unmatched. In nucleotides, the CDR3 is TGTGCCAGCAGGGGGAGCGGGAAATCGTCAGATACGCAGTATTTT. This sequence encodes CASRGSGKSSDTQYF.

This clonotype was counted ten times or more. The chain recombines TRBV10-3 with TRBJ2-7; TRBD1 might be the D (6 bases). The germline V gene encodes CDR1 ENHRY and CDR2 SYGVKD. V was shortened by 10 bases and J by 5 bases, with 12 bases between the two germline ends. The CDR3 is 11 amino acids. The CDR3 coding sequence is TGTGCCACCGGAAGGGACAACGAGCAGTACTTC. Residues: CATGRDNEQYF.

V usage is TRBV7-3 and J usage is TRBJ2-2; D unresolved. CDR3 length: 13 amino acids. Trimming cost V 5 bases and J 8 bases, with 12 bases left between them. Germline V lookup: CDR1 SGHTA, CDR2 FQGTGA. The CDR3 sequence is CASSPTMSGELFF. In DNA, the CDR3 is TGTGCCAGCAGCCCGACAATGTCGGGGGAGCTGTTTTTT. Full variable domain (remainder filled in from reference TRBV7-3 and TRBJ2-2): GAGVSQTPSNKVTEKGKYVELRCDPISGHTALYWYRQSLGQGPEFLIYFQGTGAADDSGLPNDRFFAVRPEGSVSTLKIQRTERGDSAVYLCASSPTMSGELFFGEGSRLTVL.

The chain has TRBV7-8 and TRBJ1-5; weak D call: TRBD1 (5 bases). CDR3 length equals 16 residues. V was trimmed by 0 bases and J by 3 bases, leaving 12 bases between them. Germline lookup yields CDR1 SGHVS and CDR2 FQNEAQ. CDR3 protein: CASSLAGRAINQPQHF. CDR3 sequence (DNA): TGTGCCAGCAGCTTAGCGGGCAGGGCGATCAATCAGCCCCAGCATTTT.

The chain joins TRBV12-3 or TRBV12-4 to TRBJ1-1, with a weak D call TRBD1 (5 bases). V was cut by 1 base and J by 6 bases, with 15 bases left in between. The CDR3 extends over 15 amino acids. The CDR3 DNA reads TGTGCCAGCAGTTTAGAGGACAACTCCTACGCTGAAGCTTTCTTT. This gives the protein CASSLEDNSYAEAFF.

The CDR3, as DNA: TGTGCCAGCAGCTTCGACGATGGAAACACCATATATTTT. This codes for CASSFDDGNTIYF. The chain links TRBV7-9 to TRBJ1-3, with unresolved D. This CDR3 has 13 residues. The V and J ends lost 3 bases and 3 bases respectively, with 6 bases between them. In germline, CDR1 is SEHNR, CDR2 FQNEAQ (reference sequence).

This clonotype appeared a few times. The chain couples TRBV14 to TRBJ2-3; D is uncertain. Germline CDR1 and CDR2: SGHDN and FVKESK. CDR3 size: 14 residues. Trimming left V 1 base short and J 0 bases short, with 5 bases between. The CDR3 DNA reads TGTGCCAGCAGCCAAGTTCGGAGCACAGATACGCAGTATTTT. It encodes CASSQVRSTDTQYF. Based on the CDR3 plus reference TRBV14 and TRBJ2-3, the full variable domain is EAGVTQFPSHSVIEKGQTVTLRCDPISGHDNLYWYRRVMGKEIKFLLHFVKESKQDESGMPNNRFLAERTGGTYSTLKVQPAELEDSGVYFCASSQVRSTDTQYFGPGTRLTVL.

V is TRBV6-2 or TRBV6-3 and J is TRBJ2-5; weak D call: TRBD1 (5 bases). This CDR3 contains 15 residues. The germline V gene encodes CDR1 MNHEY and CDR2 SVGEGT. V was shortened by 2 bases and J by 5 bases, with 15 bases between the two germline ends. CDR3 DNA sequence: TGTGCCAGCAGTTACAGGGGTTTATTGAAGGAGACCCAGTACTTC. As protein: CASSYRGLLKETQYF.

The rearrangement joins TRBV2 to TRBJ2-2; 9 positions match TRBD2. V lost 4 bases to trimming and J lost 3 bases; unmatched junction nucleotides: 9. The CDR3 loop spans 17 amino acids. Per the germline V gene, CDR1 is SNHLY and CDR2 is FYNNEI. CDR3 sequence reads: CASSGKRGAFYTGELFF. The CDR3 bases are TGTGCCAGCAGTGGGAAGCGGGGGGCCTTCTACACCGGGGAGCTGTTTTTT.

As regards this clonotype: A junction boundary mismatches the germline segment, possibly from a read error. The J gene is TRBJ2-5, the V gene TRBV7-2; a possible D gene is TRBD2 (7 bases). In germline, CDR1 is SGHTA, CDR2 FQGNSA. This CDR3 comprises 15 residues. CDR3: CACSLGGLAPETQYF. The DNA for the CDR3 is TGTGCCTGCAGCTTGGGGGGGCTAGCTCCAGAGACCCAGTACTTC.

This clonotype was seen many times. The CDR3 here is CASSDPGLAGEEQYF. For the CDR3, the DNA is TGTGCCAGCAGTGACCCGGGACTAGCGGGAGAAGAGCAGTACTTC. The chain employs TRBV28 and TRBJ2-7; 14 positions match TRBD2. The germline gives CDR1 MDHEN, CDR2 SYDVKM. V lost 5 bases, J lost 7 bases, and 7 bases stayed unmatched. The CDR3 spans 15 residues.

This clonotype occurred a few times. The chain has TRBV6-5 and TRBJ1-5; no clear D. CDR3 size: 14 residues. Germline V gene data show CDR1 as MNHEY and CDR2 as SVGAGI. Trimming stripped 0 bases from V and 2 bases from J, with 5 bases between. CDR3 protein: CASSYSWGNQPQHF. In DNA, the CDR3 is TGTGCCAGCAGTTACTCGTGGGGCAATCAGCCCCAGCATTTT.

V is TRBV30 and J is TRBJ2-3, with TRBD1 as a possible D gene (7 bases). Germline V CDR1 and CDR2: GTSNPN, SVGIG (reference sequence). The CDR3 has 13 residues. V was trimmed by 4 bases and J by 4 bases, leaving 12 bases between them. This CDR3 is CAWTTGEADTQYF. CDR3 DNA sequence: TGTGCCTGGACCACAGGGGAGGCAGATACGCAGTATTTT.

This sequence joins TRBV20-1 and TRBJ2-5; 8 bases align to TRBD2. The CDR3 covers 12 residues. V shed 2 bases and J 6 bases; nucleotides not matched to a gene: 2. CDR1 is DFQATT, CDR2 SNEGSKA, per germline (reference sequence). CDR3 residues: CSARIAGKTQYF. DNA for the CDR3: TGCAGTGCTAGAATAGCGGGAAAGACCCAGTACTTC.

This clonotype has a count of ten or more. The chain is built from TRBV11-1 and TRBJ2-1; 9 nucleotides agree with TRBD1. V lost 7 bases, J lost 9 bases, and 10 bases stayed unmatched. The CDR3 is 14 amino acids. Germline lookup yields CDR1 SGHAT and CDR2 FQDESV (reference sequence). CDR3 nucleotide sequence: TGTGCCAGCATCCCCGGGACAGGGAACGGTGAGCAGTTCTTC. Translating it yields CASIPGTGNGEQFF.

V gene TRBV7-9 combines with J gene TRBJ2-7; 7 bases fit TRBD2. V lost 3 bases, J lost 7 bases, and 9 bases stayed unmatched. Germline V gene data show CDR1 as SEHNR and CDR2 as FQNEAQ (reference sequence). The CDR3 is made up of 14 amino acids. CDR3 sequence: CASSFSGGYNEQYF. The CDR3 bases are TGTGCCAGCAGCTTCTCGGGGGGATACAATGAGCAGTACTTC.

The V and J genes are TRBV12-3 or TRBV12-4 and TRBJ2-7; perhaps TRBD1 as D (5 bases). The J call is uncertain, as TRBJ2-5 better fits the DNA end. The CDR3 contains 17 residues. The chain's CDR3 is CASSPTRAVLLGQTQYF. Written as DNA, the CDR3 is TGTGCCAGCAGCCCTACCAGGGCCGTACTGTTGGGGCAGACCCAGTACTTC.

The V gene is TRBV20-1, the J gene TRBJ2-1; the D call may be TRBD1 or TRBD2 (5 bases each). V gave up 3 bases and J gave up 9 bases, with 15 bases separating them. Germline V lookup: CDR1 DFQATT, CDR2 SNEGSKA (reference sequence). This CDR3 spans 13 amino acids. The CDR3 loop reads CSASPGTASEQFF. Here the CDR3 DNA reads TGCAGTGCTAGCCCCGGGACCGCCAGTGAGCAGTTCTTC.

Regarding this clonotype: With a much larger clone just one base away, this may be a read error. The V call is TRBV12-3 or TRBV12-4, the J call TRBJ2-1, with TRBD2 matching over 10 bases. The tail of the sequence fits TRBJ2-7 better, so the J call may be wrong. The CDR3 is 15 amino acids. The CDR3 loop reads CASSPLAGVDNEQYF. The DNA of the CDR3 is TGTGCCAGCAGTCCGCTAGCGGGAGTAGACAATGAGCAGTACTTC.